This T cell receptor beta chain was found in a study of molecular identifiers for immune sequencing clone quantification. The study, taken as a whole, reports: One million naive cells reportedly did not prevent detection of spiked Jurkat TCR RNA from one cell. The sizes of highly expanded clones could be underestimated when identical TCR molecules share a barcode.

Sorting isolated naive CD8 T cells as CD8+CD4-CCR7+CD45RA+ events. With respect to this clonotype: What it binds is not known. A much more abundant neighbour one base away suggests this may be a read error.

Library preparation followed earlier protocols using designated TCR primers. TCRdb ran MiXCR on the PCR reads and lists one entry per CDR3 protein. The table shows about 640,000 distinct CDR3 sequences, with 15% to 20% occurring only once. The TCR comes from a human donor in good health. Some libraries in this study had Jurkat cell RNA spiked in. Sequencing input: naive CD8+ T cells from blood, with Jurkat cell RNA spiked in. Subset noted: FACS-sorted CD8+CD4-CCR7+CD45RA+ naive T cells.

The CDR3 DNA reads TGTGCCAGCAAACCGGACCGACAGGGTGTCTACGAGCAGTACTTC. Amino acids: CASKPDRQGVYEQYF. J is TRBJ2-7 and V is TRBV6-2 or TRBV6-3, with TRBD1 identical over 7 bases. The CDR3 extends over 15 amino acids. Germline trimming cut 7 bases from V and 3 bases from J; bases unmatched to any gene: 12. Germline assignment: CDR1 MNHEY and CDR2 SVGEGT.